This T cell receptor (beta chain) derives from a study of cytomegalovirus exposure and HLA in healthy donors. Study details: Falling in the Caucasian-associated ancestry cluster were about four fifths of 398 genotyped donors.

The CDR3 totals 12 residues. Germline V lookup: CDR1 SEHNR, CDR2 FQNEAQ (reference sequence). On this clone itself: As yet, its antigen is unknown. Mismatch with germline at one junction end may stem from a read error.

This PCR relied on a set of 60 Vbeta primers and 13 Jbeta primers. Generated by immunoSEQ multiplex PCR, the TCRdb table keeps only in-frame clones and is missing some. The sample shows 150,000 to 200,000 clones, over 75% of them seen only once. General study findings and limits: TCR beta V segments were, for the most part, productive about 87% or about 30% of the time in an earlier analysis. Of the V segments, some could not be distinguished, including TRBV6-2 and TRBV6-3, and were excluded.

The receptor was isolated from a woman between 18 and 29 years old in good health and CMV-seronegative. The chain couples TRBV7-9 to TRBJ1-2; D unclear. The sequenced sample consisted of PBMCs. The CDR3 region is CASSLGVADFNF. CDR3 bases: TGTGCCAGCAGCTTAGGTGTGGCGGACTTCAACTTC.